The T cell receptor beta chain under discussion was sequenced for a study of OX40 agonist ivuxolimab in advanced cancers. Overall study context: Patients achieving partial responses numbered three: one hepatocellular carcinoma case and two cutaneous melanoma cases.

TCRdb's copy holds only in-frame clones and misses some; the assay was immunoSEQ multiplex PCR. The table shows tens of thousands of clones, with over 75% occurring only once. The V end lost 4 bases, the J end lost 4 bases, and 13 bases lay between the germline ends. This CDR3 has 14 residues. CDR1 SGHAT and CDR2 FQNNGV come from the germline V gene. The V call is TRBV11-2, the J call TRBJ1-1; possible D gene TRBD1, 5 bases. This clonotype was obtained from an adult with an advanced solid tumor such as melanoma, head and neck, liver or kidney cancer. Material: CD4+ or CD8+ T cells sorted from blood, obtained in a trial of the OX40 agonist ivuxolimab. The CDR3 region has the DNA TGTGCCAGCAGCTCCGGGACTGGGGGCACTGAAGCTTTCTTT. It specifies CASSSGTGGTEAFF.